This T cell receptor (beta chain) derives from a study of blood T cell repertoires in COVID-19. V was pared by 0 bases and J by 5 bases, with 5 bases of the junction left unmatched. In germline, CDR1 is SGDLS, CDR2 YYNGEE. The length of the CDR3 is 15 residues. Repertoires were generated with immunoSEQ multiplex PCR, while TCRdb's copy carries only in-frame clones and drops some. The sample gives approximately 360,000 clones, about 90% of which show up once; 6% to 7.5% is in the top ten. This TCR derives from a man aged 18 to 30 with active or convalescent COVID-19. The J gene is TRBJ1-1, the V gene TRBV9; 9 nucleotides agree with TRBD1. Material: peripheral blood. The CDR3 DNA sequence: TGTGCCAGCAGCGTAGCGGGGACAGGGATGACTGAAGCTTTCTTT. Protein product: CASSVAGTGMTEAFF.